The entry that follows covers one TCR beta chain sequence. This table comes from immunoSEQ multiplex PCR, and its TCRdb copy is limited to in-frame clones, with some not included. The sample has tens of thousands of clones; about nine tenths are singletons. This record belongs to a study of control samples from healthy donors and cancer patients. The germline V gene has CDR1 SGHDT and CDR2 YYEEEE. Between the trimmed V and J ends, which lost 0 bases and 8 bases, there was a span of 9 bases. The CDR3 has 13 amino acids. The chain couples TRBV5-6 to TRBJ2-1; D unclear. The clonotype was recovered from a man aged 50 to 59 in good health. Material: blood. In DNA, the CDR3 is TGTGCCAGCAGCTTGGCCAGTTTGCATGAGCAGTTCTTC. It specifies CASSLASLHEQFF. Using reference TRBV5-6 and TRBJ2-1 for the parts outside the CDR3, the full variable domain is DAGVTQSPTHLIKTRGQQVTLRCSPKSGHDTVSWYQQALGQGPQFIFQYYEEEERQRGNFPDRFSGHQFPNYSSELNVNALLLGDSALYLCASSLASLHEQFFGPGTRLTVL.